These T cell receptor beta chains were read from a single sample in a study of T-cell memory formation after mild COVID-19. TCRdb recomputed calls from the 5' RACE reads with MiXCR, one row per CDR3 protein. This table holds 380,000 or so distinct CDR3 sequences, approximately 15% found once. Source material: PBMCs or a T cell subset sorted from them (not recorded which). These receptors were taken from a young man who had mild COVID-19 (a few samples of this study predate the infection). Cell type and time point are not known. CDR3s include the opening cysteine and the closing phenylalanine or tryptophan. Each record gives: J gene, clone size, V gene, D gene, CDR3 protein, CDR3 DNA. D genes are given only for firm matches. Clone sizes are given selectively: once, few, many, or a class where the clone is expanded.

J gene: TRBJ2-7; clone size: NA; V gene: TRBV18; D gene: NA; CDR3 protein: CASSPAGNSYEQYF; CDR3 DNA: TGTGCCAGCTCACCAGCCGGGAACTCCTACGAGCAGTACTTC
J gene: TRBJ2-7; clone size: NA; V gene: TRBV11-2; D gene: NA; CDR3 protein: CASSLYATYEQYF; CDR3 DNA: TGTGCCAGCAGCTTATATGCGACCTACGAGCAGTACTTC
J gene: TRBJ2-5; clone size: many; V gene: TRBV25-1; D gene: TRBD1; CDR3 protein: CASSEYKGQGVRAQTQYF; CDR3 DNA: TGTGCCAGCAGTGAATATAAGGGACAGGGGGTAAGGGCACAGACCCAGTACTTC
J gene: TRBJ1-1; clone size: NA; V gene: TRBV19; D gene: NA; CDR3 protein: CASDRGPNTEAFF; CDR3 DNA: TGTGCCAGTGATCGGGGGCCGAACACTGAAGCTTTCTTT
J gene: TRBJ2-1; clone size: NA; V gene: TRBV7-3; D gene: NA; CDR3 protein: CASSLDLAYNEQFF; CDR3 DNA: TGTGCCAGCAGCTTAGACTTGGCCTACAATGAGCAGTTCTTC
J gene: TRBJ2-5; clone size: few; V gene: TRBV6-5; D gene: NA; CDR3 protein: CASSASGGLETQYF; CDR3 DNA: TGTGCCAGCAGTGCCTCCGGGGGCTTAGAGACCCAGTACTTC
J gene: TRBJ2-2; clone size: few; V gene: TRBV12-3/TRBV12-4; D gene: NA; CDR3 protein: CASSLGRVTGELFF; CDR3 DNA: TGTGCCAGCAGTTTAGGCAGGGTCACCGGGGAGCTGTTTTTT
J gene: TRBJ2-2; clone size: NA; V gene: TRBV20-1; D gene: TRBD1; CDR3 protein: CSARTGQINTGELFF; CDR3 DNA: TGCAGTGCTAGGACGGGACAGATCAACACCGGGGAGCTGTTTTTT
J gene: TRBJ2-7; clone size: NA; V gene: TRBV7-3; D gene: NA; CDR3 protein: CASSYGPGDEQYF; CDR3 DNA: TGTGCCAGCAGCTATGGGCCAGGGGACGAGCAGTACTTC
J gene: TRBJ1-2; clone size: once; V gene: TRBV24-1; D gene: NA; CDR3 protein: CATSEGQSPYGYTF; CDR3 DNA: TGTGCCACCAGTGAAGGACAGTCCCCTTATGGCTACACCTTC
J gene: TRBJ1-2; clone size: few; V gene: TRBV4-3; D gene: NA; CDR3 protein: CASSQDWEAHGYTF; CDR3 DNA: TGCGCCAGCAGCCAAGACTGGGAAGCGCATGGCTACACCTTC
J gene: TRBJ2-2; clone size: NA; V gene: TRBV5-1; D gene: NA; CDR3 protein: CASSPGAGVDTGELFF; CDR3 DNA: TGCGCCAGCAGCCCAGGGGCAGGGGTTGACACCGGGGAGCTGTTTTTT
J gene: TRBJ1-6; clone size: NA; V gene: TRBV12-3/TRBV12-4; D gene: NA; CDR3 protein: CASRREGQSPLHF; CDR3 DNA: TGTGCCAGCAGAAGGGAGGGCCAGTCACCCCTCCACTTT
J gene: TRBJ1-2; clone size: NA; V gene: TRBV7-2; D gene: TRBD1; CDR3 protein: CASSVQTGQGSSWGYTF; CDR3 DNA: TGTGCCAGCAGCGTACAAACGGGACAGGGATCCTCATGGGGCTACACCTTC